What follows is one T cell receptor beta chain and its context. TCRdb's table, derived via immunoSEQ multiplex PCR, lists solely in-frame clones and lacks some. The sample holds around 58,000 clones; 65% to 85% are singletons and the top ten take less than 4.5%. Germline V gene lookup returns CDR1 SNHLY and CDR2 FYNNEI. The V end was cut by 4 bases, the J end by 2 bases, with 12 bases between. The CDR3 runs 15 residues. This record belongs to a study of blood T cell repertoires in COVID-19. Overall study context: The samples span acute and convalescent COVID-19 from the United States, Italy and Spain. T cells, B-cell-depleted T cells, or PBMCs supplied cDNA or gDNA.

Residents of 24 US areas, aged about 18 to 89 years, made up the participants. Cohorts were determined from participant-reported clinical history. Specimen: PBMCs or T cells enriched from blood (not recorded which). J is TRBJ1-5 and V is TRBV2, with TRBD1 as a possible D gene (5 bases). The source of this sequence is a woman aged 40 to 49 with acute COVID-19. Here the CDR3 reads CASSVGGVGNQPQHF. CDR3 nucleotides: TGTGCCAGCAGTGTAGGAGGGGTGGGCAATCAGCCCCAGCATTTT.